This entry describes one TCR beta chain. Antigen specificity is unknown. Germline V lookup: CDR1 MNHEY, CDR2 SMNVEV (reference sequence). Trimming cost V 6 bases and J 4 bases; bases outside gene matches: 6. The CDR3 loop spans 14 amino acids. Assay: immunoSEQ multiplex PCR; the TCRdb copy retains only in-frame clones and omits some. The data contain hundreds of thousands of clones, 75% to 90% of them singletons. Treatment of the sample: over 15 received Ad26.COV2.S at low or high dose, single or two shots; 5 received placebo; per-sample allocation not given. Repertoires come from day 63 after the first vaccine or placebo injection. The data belong to a study of Ad26.COV2.S vaccination and SARS-CoV-2 variants. Study-level information: Ad26.COV2.S arm of COV1001 included the donor. Study-wide results and limits: Placebo recipients and vaccine recipients were similar in non-spike TCR breadth. Recipients given vaccine exceeded placebo recipients in spike-specific TCR breadth.

Sequencing used peripheral blood, obtained in a trial of Ad26.COV2.S vaccine versus placebo. The clonotype was recovered from a person aged 18-65 years who received the Ad26.COV2.S COVID-19 vaccine or a placebo. The chain links TRBV27 to TRBJ1-1, with 9 bases fitting TRBD1. The CDR3 bases are TGTGCCAGCAGAGAGCTGGACAGGGGCACTGAAGCTTTCTTT. Protein sequence: CASRELDRGTEAFF.